The 20 T cell receptor beta chains in this list originate from one sample, sequenced in a study of blood T cell repertoires in COVID-19. This table comes from immunoSEQ multiplex PCR, and its TCRdb copy is limited to in-frame clones, with some not included. Of 150,000 to 200,000 clones listed, 70% to 90% are singletons. Sequencing used peripheral blood. The receptors were sampled from a person aged 70 to 79 with COVID-19, enrolled during active disease.

V usage is TRBV3-1 (or the pseudogene TRBV3-2) and J usage is TRBJ1-4, with 7 bases lining up with TRBD1. The germline CDR1 and CDR2 sequences are LGHDT and YNNKEL (reference sequence). There are 16 residues in the CDR3. The J segment lost 12 bases and the V segment lost 8 bases, leaving 21 bases of the junction unmatched. The CDR3 nucleotides are TGTGCCAGCTGTCCACAGCCCCCAGGGGGGCGTTGTGAACTGTTTTTT. This encodes CASCPQPPGGRCELFF.

The chain joins TRBV19 to TRBJ1-5; no firm D call. CDR1 and CDR2 from the germline V gene are LNHDA and SQIVND (reference sequence). Between the trimmed V and J ends, which lost 11 bases and 3 bases, there was a span of 14 bases. This CDR3 contains 13 residues. CDR3 nucleotides: TGTGCCGTACAGCAAGGTCCCAATCAGCCCCAGCATTTT. Its translation: CAVQQGPNQPQHF.

In its sample, this clone was seen once. V and J are TRBV11-2 and TRBJ2-7; tentatively, D is TRBD1 (6 bases). CDR3 length: 14 residues. V lost 8 bases and J lost 0, with 14 bases in between. The germline CDR1 and CDR2 sequences are SGHAT and FQNNGV. In DNA form, the CDR3 reads TGTGCCAGCCGCCCGTCGGACAGCTCCTACGAGCAGTACTTC. Residues: CASRPSDSSYEQYF.

CDR3 loop: CASSFHTDTQYF. CDR3 nucleotides: TGTGCCAGCAGCTTTCACACAGATACGCAGTATTTT. The V gene is TRBV11-3, the J gene TRBJ2-3; D is uncertain. Per the germline V gene, CDR1 is SGHNT and CDR2 is YENEEA. V lost 3 bases to trimming and J lost 2 bases, with 3 bases between them. CDR3 length: 12 amino acids.

J is TRBJ1-5 and V is TRBV19; perhaps TRBD1 as D (5 bases). V was shortened by 3 bases and J by 1 base, with 7 bases between the two germline ends. Per the germline V gene, CDR1 is LNHDA and CDR2 is SQIVND (reference sequence). CDR3 length equals 14 residues. The CDR3 here is CASSIGASNQPQHF. For the CDR3, the DNA is TGTGCCAGTAGTATTGGGGCGAGCAATCAGCCCCAGCATTTT.

This chain uses TRBV7-2 with TRBJ2-7, with 10 nucleotides matching TRBD2. V dropped 7 bases and J dropped 6; count of bases not matched to a gene: 12. This CDR3 comprises 15 residues. Germline V CDR1 and CDR2: SGHTA, FQGNSA. CDR3 nucleotides: TGTGCCAGCACCCTCGACTCTAGCGGGAGTTCCGAGCAGTACTTC. This translates into CASTLDSSGSSEQYF.

This clone came up a few times. V usage is TRBV3-1 (or the pseudogene TRBV3-2) and J usage is TRBJ2-7, with unresolved D. The CDR3 contains 11 residues. From germline, CDR1 is LGHDT and CDR2 YNNKEL (reference sequence). Trimming stripped 2 bases from V and 5 bases from J, with 4 bases between. The CDR3 region has the DNA TGTGCCAGCAGCCAAACTGACGAGCAGTACTTC. Residues: CASSQTDEQYF.

The CDR3 loop is CASSRKGGTTNEKLFF. Here the CDR3 DNA reads TGTGCCAGTAGCCGAAAAGGCGGTACAACTAATGAAAAACTGTTTTTT. The chain employs TRBV19 and TRBJ1-4; D call uncertain. V lost 6 bases to trimming and J lost 0 bases, with 14 bases between them. This CDR3 has 16 residues. Germline V gene sequence: CDR1 LNHDA, CDR2 SQIVND (reference sequence).

The rearrangement links TRBV28 to TRBJ1-2; 10 positions match TRBD1. Per the germline V gene, CDR1 is MDHEN and CDR2 is SYDVKM. The CDR3 has 14 amino acids. With V trimmed by 6 bases and J by 2 bases, 3 bases remained unmatched. CDR3 nucleotide sequence: TGTGCCAGCAGCCAGACAGGGGGCAACTATGGCTACACCTTC. Translating gives CASSQTGGNYGYTF.

The rearrangement joins TRBV29-1 to TRBJ1-5; 8 nucleotides match TRBD1. Germline CDR1 and CDR2: SQVTM and ANQGSEA. The CDR3 consists of 13 residues. V lost 4 bases to trimming and J lost 3 bases; unmatched junction nucleotides: 2. The CDR3 DNA reads TGCAGCGTTGCACAGGGGGACAATCAGCCCCAGCATTTT. This sequence encodes CSVAQGDNQPQHF.

The DNA for the CDR3 is TGTGCCAGCAGCCATGTCTATCAAGCCGGGGTTTCCTACGAGCAGTACTTC. This codes for CASSHVYQAGVSYEQYF. The gene calls are TRBV3-1 (or the pseudogene TRBV3-2) and TRBJ2-7; tentative D call: TRBD2 (5 bases). Trimming removed 3 bases from V and 1 base from J, with 19 bases in between. Germline V gene sequence: CDR1 LGHDT, CDR2 YNNKEL (reference sequence). This CDR3 has 17 residues.

This chain uses TRBV7-8 with TRBJ1-1; TRBD1 matches at 8 bases. Germline V gives CDR1 SGHVS, CDR2 FQNEAQ. CDR3 size: 18 residues. The V segment lost 5 bases and the J segment 1 base; nucleotides outside the gene matches: 15. The CDR3 sequence: CASSPYLGQGPGNTEAFF. The CDR3 coding sequence is TGTGCCAGCAGCCCTTACCTCGGACAGGGCCCCGGGAACACTGAAGCTTTCTTT.

This chain links TRBV30 with TRBJ2-2, with TRBD2 matching 9 bases. The germline CDR1 and CDR2 sequences are GTSNPN and SVGIG (reference sequence). The CDR3 runs 15 residues. V trimming: 3 bases; J trimming: 4 bases; junction bases outside the gene matches: 6. CDR3 in DNA: TGTGCCTGGAGCAGGGGACTAGCTGGCACCGGGGAGCTGTTTTTT. This sequence encodes CAWSRGLAGTGELFF.

The chain links TRBV28 to TRBJ1-2; 7 nucleotides align to TRBD1. Germline CDR1 MDHEN, CDR2 SYDVKM. V dropped 2 bases and J dropped 7; count of bases not matched to a gene: 7. The CDR3 contains 14 residues. CDR3 protein: CASSLGGGVGGYTF. As DNA, the CDR3 is TGTGCCAGCAGTTTAGGAGGGGGCGTGGGTGGCTACACCTTC.

The V and J genes are TRBV5-1 and TRBJ2-1, with D unclear. V was clipped by 0 bases and J by 5 bases, with 15 bases between them. There are 16 residues in the CDR3. The germline V gene encodes CDR1 SGHRS and CDR2 YFSETQ. CDR3 coding DNA: TGCGCCAGCAGCTTGGCCTCAAGCGCGGCACACAATGAGCAGTTCTTC. Translation: CASSLASSAAHNEQFF.

In the case of this clone: Other DNA sequences in the same sample also yield this CDR3. The V gene is TRBV3-1 (or the pseudogene TRBV3-2), the J gene TRBJ1-5; weak D call: TRBD1 (6 bases). The CDR3 is made up of 14 amino acids. CDR1 and CDR2 from the germline V gene are LGHDT and YNNKEL (reference sequence). V gave up 4 bases and J gave up 2 bases, with 9 bases separating them. The CDR3 loop reads CASSPRGGNQPQHF. The CDR3 nucleotides are TGTGCCAGCAGCCCCAGGGGAGGCAATCAGCCCCAGCATTTT.

J is TRBJ2-2 and V is TRBV7-6, with 11 bases identical to TRBD2. V was clipped by 0 bases and J by 7 bases; unmatched bases: 4. From germline, CDR1 is SGHVS and CDR2 FNYEAQ. This CDR3 contains 16 residues. CDR3 sequence reads: CASSLASGRAGGELFF. The CDR3 DNA follows: TGTGCCAGCAGCTTAGCTAGCGGGAGGGCCGGCGGGGAGCTGTTTTTT.

V is TRBV4-1 and J is TRBJ2-3, with a weak D call TRBD2 (6 bases). Trimming shortened V by 0 bases and J by 4 bases, and 8 bases separated the two germline ends. The germline V gene encodes CDR1 MGHRA and CDR2 YSYEKL. The CDR3 runs 14 residues. The CDR3 DNA sequence: TGCGCCAGCAGCCAAGAACTAGCAGCAGATACGCAGTATTTT. Its translation: CASSQELAADTQYF.

This sequence joins TRBV14 and TRBJ2-3, with a weak D call TRBD1 (6 bases). Per germline, CDR1 SGHDN and CDR2 FVKESK. The CDR3 runs 15 residues. The germline V and J ends were trimmed by 8 bases and 0 bases, with 15 bases remaining between them. The CDR3: CASSQGFGSTDTQYF. The CDR3 nucleotides are TGTGCCAGCTCCCAGGGGTTTGGTAGCACAGATACGCAGTATTTT.

The chain carries TRBV7-2 and TRBJ2-5; 7 bases map to TRBD1. This CDR3 has 15 residues. CDR1 SGHTA and CDR2 FQGNSA come from the germline V gene. The V segment lost 4 bases and the J segment 4 bases; nucleotides outside the gene matches: 9. The CDR3 region is CASSSGTAVRETQYF. CDR3 bases: TGTGCCAGCAGCTCCGGGACAGCCGTGCGAGAGACCCAGTACTTC.